These T cell receptor beta chains were read from a single sample in a study of control samples from healthy donors and cancer patients. Clones were sequenced by immunoSEQ multiplex PCR, and TCRdb holds only the in-frame ones, with some missing. The data contain 90,000 or so clones, less than 90% of them singletons. Sequencing was done on a sample of blood. These TCRs come from a woman between 65 and 79 years old in good health. Each CDR3 is given with its conserved first and last residue. A D gene is named only where the DNA matches it firmly. The size field is filled for only some rows; it gives once, few, many or a size class.

j_gene,v_gene,d_gene,abundance,CDR3nt,CDR3aa
TRBJ1-1,TRBV5-1,.,.,TGCGCCAGCTCTCGGGAGGAGAACACTGAAGCTTTCTTT,CASSREENTEAFF
TRBJ2-5,TRBV5-4,TRBD2,.,TGTGCCAGCAGCTTGACTAGCGGAAGTGGGACCCAGTACTTC,CASSLTSGSGTQYF
TRBJ1-4,TRBV9,.,once,TGTGCCAGCAGCCCCGGACCGGGACTTAATGAAAAACTGTTTTTT,CASSPGPGLNEKLFF
TRBJ1-6,TRBV11-2,TRBD1,once,TGTGCCAGCAGCTTCGCCCTCAGGGGGTCTCATAATTCACCCCTCCACTTT,CASSFALRGSHNSPLHF
TRBJ1-6,TRBV7-9,.,.,TGTGCCAGCAGCTTAATAGGTTCACCCCTCCACTTT,CASSLIGSPLHF
TRBJ1-1,TRBV19,.,.,TGTGCCAGTAGTCGTACAGCTCACGTGGACACTGAAGCTTTCTTT,CASSRTAHVDTEAFF
TRBJ1-2,TRBV6-5,.,few,TGTGCCAGCACCCCGTCGGGGGGAAAAGTCTCTGGCTACACCTTC,CASTPSGGKVSGYTF
TRBJ1-1,TRBV5-6,.,.,TGTGCCAGCAATAGGGCAGGGGTCATGAACACTGAAGCTTTCTTT,CASNRAGVMNTEAFF
TRBJ1-1,TRBV4-2,.,.,TGTGCCAGCAGCCAAGATCCCGCCCGGAGGGGGACTGAAGCTTTCTTT,CASSQDPARRGTEAFF
TRBJ2-5,TRBV5-1,TRBD2,.,TGCGCCAGCAGCCCGGGACTAGCGGGACTTCAAGAGACCCAGTACTTC,CASSPGLAGLQETQYF
TRBJ1-1,TRBV5-5,.,.,TGTGCCAGCAGCTCCGGGGGGATGAACACTGAAGCTTTCTTT,CASSSGGMNTEAFF
TRBJ1-2,TRBV12-5,TRBD1,.,TGTGCTAGTGGTCCCCAGGGGGGCTATGGCTACACCTTC,CASGPQGGYGYTF
TRBJ1-4,TRBV18,.,once,TGTGCCAGCTCACCACGTGTGGGGGCCGCAACTAATGAAAAACTGTTTTTT,CASSPRVGAATNEKLFF
TRBJ1-5,TRBV6-1,.,.,TGTGCCAGCAGTGAAGCTGCAGGGCAGGTCGGCCAGCCCCAGCATTTT,CASSEAAGQVGQPQHF
TRBJ2-1,TRBV7-2,.,.,TGTGCCAGCAGCTTAAGCGGTGGGTCCTACAATGAGCAGTTCTTC,CASSLSGGSYNEQFF
TRBJ1-1,TRBV3-1/TRBV3-2,TRBD1,few,TGTGCCAGCAGCCCTACAGGGGGGGCGAACACTGAAGCTTTCTTT,CASSPTGGANTEAFF
TRBJ1-1,TRBV5-1,TRBD1,.,TGCGCCAGCAGCTTGCCAGGGGGCATTCCTGAAGCTTTCTTT,CASSLPGGIPEAFF
TRBJ2-3,TRBV29-1,TRBD2,.,TGCAGCGTTGAACCACTAGCGGGAGGGTTTGATACGCAGTATTTT,CSVEPLAGGFDTQYF
TRBJ2-6,TRBV6-1,.,.,TGTGCCAGCAGTGAACAAGGGGCCAACGTCCTGACTTTC,CASSEQGANVLTF